These 28 T cell receptor beta chains were all obtained from the same sample, sequenced in a study of blood T cell repertoires in COVID-19. The assay was immunoSEQ multiplex PCR, and TCRdb's table has in-frame clones only and misses some. The data contain approximately 200,000 clones, 80% to 90% of them seen just once; the ten biggest clones take up 6.2%. The material sequenced was peripheral blood. These receptors were taken from a man aged 55 to 69 who had recovered from COVID-19.

The chain combines TRBV5-1 with TRBJ1-1; a weak D match, TRBD1 (6 bases). V was cut by 3 bases and J by 1 base, with 13 bases left in between. The CDR3 spans 15 residues. Germline loops: CDR1 SGHRS, CDR2 YFSETQ. The CDR3: CASSSRGGANTEAFF. CDR3 DNA sequence: TGCGCCAGCAGCTCCCGGGGGGGGGCGAACACTGAAGCTTTCTTT.

The chain links TRBV4-2 to TRBJ1-3; unclear D gene. This CDR3 has 16 residues. V lost 0 bases and J 0 bases, leaving 9 bases between the germline ends. Germline assignment: CDR1 LGHNA and CDR2 YNFKEQ. The chain's CDR3 is CASSQDPGSSGNTIYF. CDR3 sequence (DNA): TGTGCCAGCAGCCAAGATCCCGGGAGCTCTGGAAACACCATATATTTT.

V and J are TRBV6-5 and TRBJ1-1; 9 bases agree with TRBD1. The CDR3 consists of 14 residues. Losses at the gene ends were 7 bases for V and 4 bases for J; bases not matched to a gene: 7. Germline CDR1 MNHEY, CDR2 SVGAGI. DNA of the CDR3: TGTGCCAGCACTGGGACAGGGCGAGGCACTGAAGCTTTCTTT. This translates into CASTGTGRGTEAFF.

A remark on this clone: A much bigger clone sits one base away, suggesting this may be a read error. The rearrangement uses TRBV6-5 and TRBJ1-3; D might be TRBD1 (6 bases). With 7 bases removed from V and 4 bases from J, the gap between germline ends came to 8 bases. The CDR3 is made up of 12 amino acids. Germline values: CDR1 MNHEY, CDR2 SVGAGI. CDR3 protein: CASIRGGNTIYF. The CDR3 nucleotides read TGTGCCAGCATCAGGGGAGGAAACACCATATATTTT.

The chain combines TRBV28 with TRBJ1-1; the match to TRBD1 covers 11 bases. This CDR3 region has 15 residues. CDR1 is MDHEN, CDR2 SYDVKM, per germline. V shed 8 bases, J shed 4 bases, and the junction held 9 bases outside the gene matches. As DNA, the CDR3 is TGTGCCAGCGGAACCGGGACAGGGGGATTCACTGAAGCTTTCTTT. It is translated as CASGTGTGGFTEAFF. Combining the CDR3 with reference TRBV28 and TRBJ1-1 gives the whole variable domain DVKVTQSSRYLVKRTGEKVFLECVQDMDHENMFWYRQDPGLGLRLIYFSYDVKMKEKGDIPEGYSVSREKKERFSLILESASTNQTSMYLCASGTGTGGFTEAFFGQGTRLTVV.

This chain links TRBV7-7 with TRBJ1-1; no reliable D call. Germline-derived CDR1 and CDR2 are SSHAT and FNYEAQ (reference sequence). V dropped 1 base and J dropped 4 bases, with 22 bases sitting between them. The CDR3 runs to 18 residues. CDR3 amino acids: CASSLGPLERAQLTEAFF. The CDR3 DNA reads as TGTGCCAGCAGCTTAGGGCCTTTAGAGAGGGCCCAACTCACTGAAGCTTTCTTT.

This chain uses TRBV6-5 with TRBJ2-7; a weak D match, TRBD2 (5 bases). There are 13 residues in the CDR3. The V gene's germline CDR1 is MNHEY and CDR2 SVGAGI. The V end lost 4 bases, the J end lost 12 bases, and 19 bases lay between the germline ends. The CDR3: CASSLWRTEGRYF. In DNA, the CDR3 is TGTGCCAGCAGTTTATGGAGGACGGAAGGTCGGTACTTC.

V usage is TRBV5-4 and J usage is TRBJ1-1; TRBD1 might be the D (6 bases). This CDR3 is 14 amino acids long. With 5 bases removed from V and 5 bases from J, the gap between germline ends came to 16 bases. Germline loops: CDR1 SGHNT, CDR2 YYREEE (reference sequence). The CDR3 reads CASRPQGSWTEAFF. The CDR3 nucleotides read TGTGCCAGCAGACCACAGGGAAGCTGGACTGAAGCTTTCTTT.

The V call is TRBV14, the J call TRBJ2-7; 10 bases line up with TRBD1. The V gene's germline CDR1 is SGHDN and CDR2 FVKESK. V lost 2 bases and J lost 2; bases outside the gene matches: 3. The CDR3 spans 15 residues. This CDR3 reads CASSQYGTGAYEQYF. The CDR3 DNA reads as TGTGCCAGCAGCCAATACGGGACAGGGGCCTACGAGCAGTACTTC.

V and J are TRBV2 and TRBJ2-2; 7 nucleotides match TRBD2. Trimming removed 7 bases from V and 4 bases from J; junction bases left unmatched: 6. CDR3 length: 14 amino acids. CDR1 and CDR2 (germline): SNHLY, FYNNEI. Here the CDR3 reads CASIERDPTGELFF. CDR3 DNA: TGTGCCAGCATCGAGCGGGACCCCACCGGGGAGCTGTTTTTT.

The chain combines TRBV6-2 or TRBV6-3 with TRBJ2-1, with TRBD2 matching 14 bases. V trimming: 2 bases; J trimming: 7 bases; junction bases outside the gene matches: 4. This CDR3 is 16 amino acids long. Germline lookup yields CDR1 MNHEY and CDR2 SVGEGT. This CDR3 is CASSYRGLAGGNEQFF. The DNA for the CDR3 is TGTGCCAGCAGTTACCGAGGACTAGCGGGGGGTAATGAGCAGTTCTTC.

The chain combines TRBV5-6 with TRBJ1-2; unclear D gene. The CDR3 spans 14 residues. Between the trimmed V and J ends, which lost 2 bases and 5 bases, there was a span of 13 bases. Germline CDR1 reads SGHDT; CDR2 reads YYEEEE. The CDR3 DNA reads as TGTGCCAGCAGCTTTAGGAGGGAGCGGTATGGCTACACCTTC. It encodes CASSFRRERYGYTF.

This clone came up once. The rearrangement links TRBV9 to TRBJ2-2, with 8 bases fitting TRBD2. The length of the CDR3 is 15 residues. Germline CDR1 SGDLS, CDR2 YYNGEE. Germline trimming cut 1 base from V and 7 bases from J; bases unmatched to any gene: 6. The CDR3 reads CASSVLAGHSGELFF. The DNA for the CDR3 is TGTGCCAGCAGCGTATTAGCGGGGCACAGCGGGGAGCTGTTTTTT.

The chain has TRBV13 and TRBJ1-1; D possibly corresponds to TRBD1 (5 bases). CDR3 length: 14 residues. Germline CDR1 reads PRHDT; CDR2 reads FYEKMQ (reference sequence). The V and J ends lost 5 bases and 6 bases respectively, with 16 bases between them. The CDR3: CASSRGRWGAEAFF. In DNA form, the CDR3 reads TGTGCCAGCAGCAGAGGGCGATGGGGGGCTGAAGCTTTCTTT.

The chain carries TRBV2 and TRBJ1-1, with 10 bases identical to TRBD1. The CDR3 extends over 14 amino acids. Germline loops: CDR1 SNHLY, CDR2 FYNNEI. The ends lost 6 bases at V and 4 bases at J; junction bases unmatched: 5. The CDR3 DNA reads as TGTGCCAGCAGCCGCCGGGACAGGGGCACTGAAGCTTTCTTT. Protein: CASSRRDRGTEAFF.

The V call is TRBV30, the J call TRBJ2-5; D perhaps matches TRBD2 (6 bases). This CDR3 spans 13 amino acids. The V gene's germline CDR1 is GTSNPN and CDR2 SVGIG (reference sequence). Trimming stripped 3 bases from V and 4 bases from J, with 12 bases between. The CDR3 reads CAWRKWGGETQYF. In nucleotides, the CDR3 is TGTGCCTGGAGAAAGTGGGGAGGAGAGACCCAGTACTTC.

The rearrangement links TRBV7-2 to TRBJ2-1; 9 bases match TRBD1. CDR1 and CDR2 from the germline V gene are SGHTA and FQGNSA. The CDR3 extends over 13 amino acids. The V segment lost 5 bases and the J segment 10 bases; nucleotides outside the gene matches: 6. The chain's CDR3 is CASSPDRGREQFF. As DNA, the CDR3 is TGTGCCAGCAGCCCGGACAGGGGAAGGGAGCAGTTCTTC. Full variable domain (remainder filled in from reference TRBV7-2 and TRBJ2-1): GAGVSQSPSNKVTEKGKDVELRCDPISGHTALYWYRQSLGQGLEFLIYFQGNSAPDKSGLPSDRFSAERTGGSVSTLTIQRTQQEDSAVYLCASSPDRGREQFFGPGTRLTVL.

The V and J genes are TRBV18 and TRBJ2-1; no definite D call. V was shortened by 5 bases and J by 10 bases, with 15 bases between the two germline ends. The CDR3 covers 13 residues. Germline V CDR1 and CDR2: KGHSH, LQKENI. The CDR3 spells CASSGSGGQEQFF. CDR3 nucleotides: TGTGCCAGCTCAGGATCCGGTGGGCAAGAGCAGTTCTTC.

The J gene is TRBJ1-4, the V gene TRBV29-1; TRBD1 might be the D (6 bases). The germline V gene has CDR1 SQVTM and CDR2 ANQGSEA. CDR3 length: 13 residues. The V and J ends lost 6 bases and 1 base respectively, with 9 bases between them. CDR3 sequence (DNA): TGCAGCGTGCTACAGGGAACTAATGAAAAACTGTTTTTT. Protein product: CSVLQGTNEKLFF.

The chain is built from TRBV5-1 and TRBJ2-2; D gene unclear. Trimming cost V 5 bases and J 2 bases, with 10 bases left between them. Germline-derived CDR1 and CDR2 are SGHRS and YFSETQ. This CDR3 has 14 amino acids. This CDR3 is CASRPVFNTGELFF. The CDR3 coding sequence is TGCGCCAGCAGACCGGTTTTTAACACCGGGGAGCTGTTTTTT.

The V gene is TRBV5-5, the J gene TRBJ2-7, with 10 nucleotides matching TRBD1. Germline CDR1 reads SGHKS; CDR2 reads YYEKEE (reference sequence). The CDR3 covers 16 residues. V was clipped by 4 bases and J by 4 bases; unmatched bases: 11. DNA of the CDR3: TGTGCCAGCAGCCTCTATAGGGACAGGGGCTTGTACGAGCAGTACTTC. Translated: CASSLYRDRGLYEQYF.

The CDR3, as DNA: TGTGCCACCAGTCCGGCTAGCCGAGCCTACAATGAGCAGTTCTTC. Encoded protein: CATSPASRAYNEQFF. The rearrangement uses TRBV24-1 and TRBJ2-1, with D possibly being TRBD2 (5 bases). Trimming pared 6 bases from V and 2 bases from J, leaving 13 bases between. Germline V gene data show CDR1 as KGHDR and CDR2 as SFDVKD. This CDR3 contains 15 residues.

This clone was detected only once. The rearrangement uses TRBV5-4 and TRBJ1-3, with 10 bases lining up with TRBD1. The CDR3 has 15 residues. V lost 4 bases to trimming and J lost 3 bases; unmatched junction nucleotides: 4. The germline V gene has CDR1 SGHNT and CDR2 YYREEE (reference sequence). The CDR3: CASSLGTGVGNTIYF. CDR3 nucleotide sequence: TGTGCCAGCAGCCTAGGGACAGGGGTTGGAAACACCATATATTTT. Full variable domain (outside the CDR3, taken from reference TRBV5-4 and TRBJ1-3): ETGVTQSPTHLIKTRGQQVTLRCSSQSGHNTVSWYQQALGQGPQFIFQYYREEENGRGNFPPRFSGLQFPNYSSELNVNALELDDSALYLCASSLGTGVGNTIYFGEGSWLTVV.

The chain joins TRBV30 to TRBJ2-5; the match to TRBD1 covers 8 bases. The CDR3 covers 15 residues. V dropped 4 bases and J dropped 3; count of bases not matched to a gene: 10. Germline-derived CDR1 and CDR2 are GTSNPN and SVGIG (reference sequence). CDR3 loop: CAWKYQGAGKETQYF. The CDR3 DNA is TGTGCCTGGAAATACCAGGGGGCAGGGAAAGAGACCCAGTACTTC. The whole variable domain, filled in from reference TRBV30 and TRBJ2-5, reads SQTIHQWPATLVQPVGSPLSLECTVEGTSNPNLYWYRQAAGRGLQLLFYSVGIGQISSEVPQNLSASRPQDRQFILSSKKLLLSDSGFYLCAWKYQGAGKETQYFGPGTRLLVL.

This chain joins TRBV10-2 and TRBJ2-1; D is perhaps TRBD2 (5 bases). The CDR3 is 16 residues long. V was clipped by 1 base and J by 1 base, with 11 bases between them. Germline V CDR1 and CDR2: WSHSY, SAAADI. CDR3 sequence: CASSELSGESYNEQFF. Written as DNA, the CDR3 is TGCGCCAGCAGTGAGTTGTCCGGGGAGTCCTACAATGAGCAGTTCTTC.

The chain recombines TRBV11-3 with TRBJ2-5; 7 bases match TRBD2. The CDR3 runs 15 residues. The V and J ends lost 5 bases and 5 bases, in that order; junction bases with no gene match: 11. The germline V gene encodes CDR1 SGHNT and CDR2 YENEEA. Here the CDR3 reads CASSPRPGGWETQYF. As DNA, the CDR3 is TGTGCCAGCAGCCCTCGGCCGGGGGGTTGGGAGACCCAGTACTTC.

The V and J genes are TRBV6-6 and TRBJ2-4; weak D call: TRBD1 (6 bases). Germline-derived CDR1 and CDR2 are MNHNY and SVGAGI (reference sequence). V lost 4 bases to trimming and J lost 5 bases, with 15 bases between them. The CDR3 totals 15 residues. The CDR3 here is CASSSDRIDQNIQYF. CDR3 coding DNA: TGTGCCAGCAGTTCCGACAGGATAGACCAAAACATTCAGTACTTC.

There are a few counts of this clone. The chain employs TRBV10-1 and TRBJ2-1, with 9 bases aligning to TRBD1. Germline CDR1 reads WNHNN; CDR2 reads SYGVQD (reference sequence). This CDR3 has 15 amino acids. V lost 4 bases, J lost 8 bases, and 9 bases stayed unmatched. CDR3 nucleotides: TGCGCCAGCAGTGCCCCCGGGACAGGGTTGGATGAGCAGTTCTTC. Translated, it gives CASSAPGTGLDEQFF.